This T cell receptor (beta chain) was profiled in a study of blood T cell repertoires in COVID-19. How the authors handled the data: It was from reference gene primer amplification that nucleated cell counts were estimated. Assay used: immunoSEQ multiplex PCR; TCRdb lists only in-frame clones, some missing. The DNA was the basis for D and trimming; V, J and clone size are from that table. The repertoire consists of 35,000 to 45,000 clones, with 70% to 90% occurring once and the leading ten covering about 2.4%. Germline lookup yields CDR1 MNHEY and CDR2 SVGAGI. V lost 8 bases to trimming and J lost 3 bases, with 14 bases between them. CDR3 size: 13 residues.

Sequencing used peripheral blood. The chain couples TRBV6-5 to TRBJ2-7; D gene unclear. This clonotype was sampled from a human donor in a cohort sampled during active COVID-19. The CDR3 is CASGLSDFYEQYF. As DNA, the CDR3 is TGTGCCAGCGGCTTATCTGACTTCTACGAGCAGTACTTC.